This is a list of T cell receptor beta chains from one sample in a study of T cell repertoires in cytomegalovirus infection. No antigen has been assigned to these receptors. TCRdb used MiXCR to reprocess the reads, holding one entry per CDR3 protein. The sample contains 700,000 to 950,000 distinct CDR3 sequences, less than 35% of which appear only once. Sequences were derived from cultured CD8+ T cells from PBMCs, sampled from culture after CMV antigen stimulation. The receptors were gathered from a human donor in good health (CMV status not recorded). Some clones in this sample may be carry-over from other donors' samples. CDR3s leave out the opening cysteine and the closing phenylalanine or tryptophan.

length: 13; J: TRBJ2-7; V: TRBV12-3/TRBV12-4; CDR3: ASSPGLAGPYEQY
length: 14; J: TRBJ2-2; V: TRBV7-3; CDR3: ASTPLVWANTGELF
length: 12; J: TRBJ2-7; V: TRBV20-1; CDR3: SARDVPPPYEQY
length: 10; J: TRBJ1-1; V: TRBV2; CDR3: AIRGWNTEAF
length: 13; J: TRBJ2-1; V: TRBV20-1; CDR3: RAHPTLAGGEEQF
length: 12; J: TRBJ1-4; V: TRBV6-2/TRBV6-3; CDR3: ASSFTSGDEKLF
length: 12; J: TRBJ2-2; V: TRBV2; CDR3: ASSDLDLTGELF
length: 13; J: TRBJ2-2; V: TRBV27; CDR3: ASSSPLAGAGELF
length: 13; J: TRBJ1-1; V: TRBV9; CDR3: ASSAQDRGNTEAF
length: 15; J: TRBJ2-3; V: TRBV20-1; CDR3: SAREPSWTGRTDTQY
length: 13; J: TRBJ2-1; V: TRBV5-1; CDR3: ASSISGDSYNEQF
length: 15; J: TRBJ2-7; V: TRBV7-6; CDR3: ASSVAPVRDGSYEQY
length: 13; J: TRBJ1-4; V: TRBV10-3; CDR3: AISESGRTNEKLF
length: 8; J: TRBJ2-3; V: TRBV29-1; CDR3: SGYTDTQY
length: 14; J: TRBJ1-3; V: TRBV7-2; CDR3: ASSLDGFSSGNTIY
length: 16; J: TRBJ2-1; V: TRBV4-1; CDR3: ASSPPSRTGGFSNEQF
length: 17; J: TRBJ2-1; V: TRBV2; CDR3: ASSERGRILAVGLNEQF
length: 15; J: TRBJ2-2; V: TRBV7-2; CDR3: ASSLYFRTSSTGELF
length: 14; J: TRBJ2-2; V: TRBV7-3; CDR3: ASSLGGARNTGELF
length: 15; J: TRBJ2-3; V: TRBV4-1; CDR3: ASSQAPSGDRTDTQY
length: 14; J: TRBJ2-1; V: TRBV9; CDR3: ASSPQAGGGYNEQF
length: 10; J: TRBJ1-5; V: TRBV7-8; CDR3: ASSQNNQPQH